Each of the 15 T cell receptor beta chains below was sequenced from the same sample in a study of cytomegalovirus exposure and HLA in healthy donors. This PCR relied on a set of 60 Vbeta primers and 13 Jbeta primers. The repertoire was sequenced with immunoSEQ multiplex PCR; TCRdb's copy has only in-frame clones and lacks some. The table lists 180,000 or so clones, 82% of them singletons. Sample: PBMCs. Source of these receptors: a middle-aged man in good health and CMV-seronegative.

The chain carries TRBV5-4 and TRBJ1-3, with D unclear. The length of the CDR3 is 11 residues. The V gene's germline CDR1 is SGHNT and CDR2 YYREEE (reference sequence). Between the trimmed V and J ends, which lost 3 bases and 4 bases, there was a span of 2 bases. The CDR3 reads CASSSGNTIYF. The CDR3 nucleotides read TGTGCCAGCAGCTCAGGAAACACCATATATTTT. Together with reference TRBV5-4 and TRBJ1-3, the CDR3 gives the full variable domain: ETGVTQSPTHLIKTRGQQVTLRCSSQSGHNTVSWYQQALGQGPQFIFQYYREEENGRGNFPPRFSGLQFPNYSSELNVNALELDDSALYLCASSSGNTIYFGEGSWLTVV.

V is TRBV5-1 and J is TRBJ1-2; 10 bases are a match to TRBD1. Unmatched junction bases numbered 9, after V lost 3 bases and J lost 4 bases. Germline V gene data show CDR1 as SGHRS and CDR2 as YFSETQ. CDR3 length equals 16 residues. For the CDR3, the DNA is TGCGCCAGCAGCTCCCAGGGACAGGGGTCCTTCTATGGCTACACCTTC. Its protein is CASSSQGQGSFYGYTF.

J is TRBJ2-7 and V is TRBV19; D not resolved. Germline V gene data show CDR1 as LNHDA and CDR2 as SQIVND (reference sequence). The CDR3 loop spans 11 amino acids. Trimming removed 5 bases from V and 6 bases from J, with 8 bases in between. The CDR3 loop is CASSPPGEQYF. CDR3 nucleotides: TGTGCCAGTAGTCCCCCCGGCGAGCAGTACTTC.

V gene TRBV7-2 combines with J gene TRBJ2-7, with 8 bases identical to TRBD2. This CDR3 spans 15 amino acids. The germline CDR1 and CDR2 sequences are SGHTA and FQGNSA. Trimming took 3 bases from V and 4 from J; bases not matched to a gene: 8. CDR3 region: CASSFTREAMYEQYF. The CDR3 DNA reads TGTGCCAGCAGCTTTACGCGGGAGGCGATGTACGAGCAGTACTTC.

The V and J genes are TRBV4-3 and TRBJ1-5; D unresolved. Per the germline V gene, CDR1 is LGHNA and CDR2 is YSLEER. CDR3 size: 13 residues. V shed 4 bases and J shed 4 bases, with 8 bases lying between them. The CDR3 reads CASSLNSNQPQHF. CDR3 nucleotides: TGCGCCAGCAGCCTTAACTCTAATCAGCCCCAGCATTTT.

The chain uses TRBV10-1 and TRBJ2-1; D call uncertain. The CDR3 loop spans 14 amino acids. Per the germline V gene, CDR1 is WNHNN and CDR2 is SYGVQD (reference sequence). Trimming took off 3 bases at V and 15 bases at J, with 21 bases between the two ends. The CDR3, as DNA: TGCGCCAGCAGTGAACGCCCCCAGGCTACCGATTTGTTCTTC. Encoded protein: CASSERPQATDLFF.

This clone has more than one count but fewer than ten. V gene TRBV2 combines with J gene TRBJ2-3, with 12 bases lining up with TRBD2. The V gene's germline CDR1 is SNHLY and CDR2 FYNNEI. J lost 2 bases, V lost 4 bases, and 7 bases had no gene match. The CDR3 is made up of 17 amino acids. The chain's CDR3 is CASSGVGLAGLTDTQYF. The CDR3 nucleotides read TGTGCCAGCAGTGGGGTCGGACTAGCGGGACTCACAGATACGCAGTATTTT.

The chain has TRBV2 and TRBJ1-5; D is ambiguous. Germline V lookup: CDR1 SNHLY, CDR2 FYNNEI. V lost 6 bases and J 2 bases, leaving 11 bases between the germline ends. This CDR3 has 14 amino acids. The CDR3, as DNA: TGTGCCAGCAGCCGGGTCTTGGGCAATCAGCCCCAGCATTTT. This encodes CASSRVLGNQPQHF.

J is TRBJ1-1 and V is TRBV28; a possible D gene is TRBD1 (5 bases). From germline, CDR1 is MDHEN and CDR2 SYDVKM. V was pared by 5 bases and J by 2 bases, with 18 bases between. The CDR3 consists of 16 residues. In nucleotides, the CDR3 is TGTGCCAGCAGTGACCCGCGTGGAGGGGCCAACACTGAAGCTTTCTTT. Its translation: CASSDPRGGANTEAFF.

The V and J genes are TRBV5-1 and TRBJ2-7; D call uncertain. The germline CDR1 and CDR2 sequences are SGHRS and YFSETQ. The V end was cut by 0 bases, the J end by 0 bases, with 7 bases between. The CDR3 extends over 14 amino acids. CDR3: CASSLVLHSYEQYF. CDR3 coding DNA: TGCGCCAGCAGCTTGGTATTACACTCCTACGAGCAGTACTTC.

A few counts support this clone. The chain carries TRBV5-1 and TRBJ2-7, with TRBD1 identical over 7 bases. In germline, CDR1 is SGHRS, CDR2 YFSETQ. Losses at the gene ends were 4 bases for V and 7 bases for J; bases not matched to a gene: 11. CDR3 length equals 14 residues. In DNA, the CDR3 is TGCGCCAGCAGCCGGGGACAGCGGTCGGGTGAGCAGTACTTC. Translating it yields CASSRGQRSGEQYF.

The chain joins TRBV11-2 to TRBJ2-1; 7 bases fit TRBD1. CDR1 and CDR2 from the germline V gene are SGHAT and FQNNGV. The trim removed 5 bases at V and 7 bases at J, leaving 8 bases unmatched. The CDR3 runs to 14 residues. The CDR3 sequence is CASSTRQGKNEQFF. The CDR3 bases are TGTGCCAGCAGCACCAGACAGGGTAAGAATGAGCAGTTCTTC.

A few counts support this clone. CDR3 amino acids: CATGQMTYEQYF. The CDR3 DNA is TGTGCCACGGGACAAATGACCTACGAGCAGTACTTC. The chain links TRBV10-3 to TRBJ2-7; possibly TRBD1 for D (6 bases). Germline CDR1 reads ENHRY; CDR2 reads SYGVKD. V gave up 10 bases and J gave up 2 bases, with 12 bases separating them. The CDR3 is made up of 12 amino acids.

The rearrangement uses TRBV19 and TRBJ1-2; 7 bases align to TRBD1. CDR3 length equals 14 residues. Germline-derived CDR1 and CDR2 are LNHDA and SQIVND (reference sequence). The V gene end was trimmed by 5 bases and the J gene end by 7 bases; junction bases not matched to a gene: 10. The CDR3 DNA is TGTGCCAGTAGTCCCAAACAGGGGCCGGCTGGCTACACCTTC. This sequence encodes CASSPKQGPAGYTF.

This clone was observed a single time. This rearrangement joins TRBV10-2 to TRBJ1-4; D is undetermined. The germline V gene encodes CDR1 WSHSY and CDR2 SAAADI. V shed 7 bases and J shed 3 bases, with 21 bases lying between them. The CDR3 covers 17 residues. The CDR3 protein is CASTTYRWAVANEKLFF. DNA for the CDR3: TGCGCCAGCACCACATACCGGTGGGCAGTTGCTAATGAAAAACTGTTTTTT.